This note documents a single T cell receptor beta chain sequence. The data stem from a study of T cell clones after liver transplantation. The CDR3 is made up of 17 amino acids. Germline CDR1 and CDR2: SGHRS and YFSETQ. With V trimmed by 7 bases and J by 0 bases, 13 bases remained unmatched. Method: immunoSEQ multiplex PCR; TCRdb's copy keeps in-frame clones and lacks some. The sample yields about 12,000 clones, just under 75% seen once. The sample in question was CD8+ T cells from blood, obtained at the 22-month timepoint. The sequence derives from a human patient who received a liver transplant. Some T cells may be graft donor cells. The rearrangement links TRBV5-1 to TRBJ2-4; 7 positions agree with TRBD2. The CDR3 is CASSGTILTGAKNIQYF. CDR3 bases: TGCGCCAGCTCCGGGACTATCCTGACGGGAGCCAAAAACATTCAGTACTTC.